Below, 2 T cell receptor beta chains from the same sample are listed, as sequenced in a study of cytomegalovirus exposure and HLA in healthy donors. Sequencing used immunoSEQ multiplex PCR; TCRdb keeps in-frame clones, though not all of them. This table holds approximately 98,000 clones, approximately 96% found once. Sequenced sample: PBMCs. The receptors were sampled from a young woman in good health and CMV-seronegative.

The chain employs TRBV14 and TRBJ2-4, with TRBD2 as a possible D gene (5 bases). Germline V gene lookup returns CDR1 SGHDN and CDR2 FVKESK. V lost 4 bases, J lost 0 bases, and 13 bases lay in between. The CDR3 extends over 16 amino acids. The CDR3 DNA follows: TGTGCCAGCAGCCGCGGGCCCTTACTAGCCAAAAACATTCAGTACTTC. Its translation is CASSRGPLLAKNIQYF.

The rearrangement joins TRBV7-9 to TRBJ1-2; 7 nucleotides line up with TRBD1. The V gene's germline CDR1 is SEHNR and CDR2 FQNEAQ (reference sequence). The ends lost 6 bases at V and 4 bases at J; junction bases unmatched: 8. The CDR3 contains 14 residues. The CDR3 loop reads CASRHDRDLYGYTF. CDR3 in DNA: TGTGCCAGCAGGCATGACAGGGACCTCTATGGCTACACCTTC.